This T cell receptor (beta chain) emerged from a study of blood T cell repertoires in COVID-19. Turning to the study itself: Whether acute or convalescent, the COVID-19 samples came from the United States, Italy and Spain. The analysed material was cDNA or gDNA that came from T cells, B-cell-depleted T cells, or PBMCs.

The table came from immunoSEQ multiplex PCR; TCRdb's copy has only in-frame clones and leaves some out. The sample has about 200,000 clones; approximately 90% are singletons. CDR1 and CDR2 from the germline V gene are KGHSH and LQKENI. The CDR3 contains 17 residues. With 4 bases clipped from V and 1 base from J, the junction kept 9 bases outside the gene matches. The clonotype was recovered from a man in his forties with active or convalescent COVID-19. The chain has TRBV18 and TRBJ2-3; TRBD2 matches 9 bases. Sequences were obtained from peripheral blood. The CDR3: CASSRIAGDPGTDTQYF. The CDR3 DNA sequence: TGTGCCAGCTCACGTATAGCGGGGGACCCCGGCACAGATACGCAGTATTTT. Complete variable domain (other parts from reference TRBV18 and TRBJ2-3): NAGVMQNPRHLVRRRGQEARLRCSPMKGHSHVYWYRQLPEEGLKFMVYLQKENIIDESGMPKERFSAEFPKEGPSILRIQQVVRGDSAAYFCASSRIAGDPGTDTQYFGPGTRLTVL.